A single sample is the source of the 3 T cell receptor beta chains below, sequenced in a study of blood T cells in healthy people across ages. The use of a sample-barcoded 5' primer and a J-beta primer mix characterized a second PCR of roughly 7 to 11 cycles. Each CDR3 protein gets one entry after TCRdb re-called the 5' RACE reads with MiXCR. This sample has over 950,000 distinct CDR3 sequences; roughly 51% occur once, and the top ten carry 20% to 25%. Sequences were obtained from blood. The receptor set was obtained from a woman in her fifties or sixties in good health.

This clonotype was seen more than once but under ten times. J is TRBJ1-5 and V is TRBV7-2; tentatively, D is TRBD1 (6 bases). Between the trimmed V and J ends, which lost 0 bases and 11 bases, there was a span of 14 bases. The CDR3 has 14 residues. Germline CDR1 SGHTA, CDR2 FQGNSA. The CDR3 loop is CASSLAGRGIAQHF. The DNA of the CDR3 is TGTGCCAGCAGCTTAGCGGGGAGGGGGATAGCCCAGCATTTT.

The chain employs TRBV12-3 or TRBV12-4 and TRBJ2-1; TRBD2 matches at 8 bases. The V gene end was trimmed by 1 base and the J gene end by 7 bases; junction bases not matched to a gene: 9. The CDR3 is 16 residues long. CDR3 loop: CASSLVWGLVPNEQFF. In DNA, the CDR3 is TGTGCCAGCAGTTTAGTTTGGGGACTAGTTCCAAATGAGCAGTTCTTC.

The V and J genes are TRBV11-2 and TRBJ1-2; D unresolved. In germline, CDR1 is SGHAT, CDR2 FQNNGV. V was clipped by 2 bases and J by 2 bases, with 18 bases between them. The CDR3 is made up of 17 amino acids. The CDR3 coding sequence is TGTGCCAGCAGCTTATTCTTGGAACGGGATAAGAACTATGGCTACACCTTC. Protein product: CASSLFLERDKNYGYTF.